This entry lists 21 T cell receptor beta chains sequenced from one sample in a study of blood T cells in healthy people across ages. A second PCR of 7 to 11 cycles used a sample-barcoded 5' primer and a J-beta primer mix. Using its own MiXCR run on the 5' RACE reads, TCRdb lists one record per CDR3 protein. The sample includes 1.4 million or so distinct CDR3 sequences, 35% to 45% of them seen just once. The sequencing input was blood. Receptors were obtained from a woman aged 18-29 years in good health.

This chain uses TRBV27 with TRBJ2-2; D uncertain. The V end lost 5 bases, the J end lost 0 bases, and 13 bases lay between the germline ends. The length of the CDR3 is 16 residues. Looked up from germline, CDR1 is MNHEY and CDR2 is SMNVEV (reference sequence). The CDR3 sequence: CASSLYHSANTGELFF. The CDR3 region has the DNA TGTGCCAGCAGTCTATATCACAGCGCGAACACCGGGGAGCTGTTTTTT.

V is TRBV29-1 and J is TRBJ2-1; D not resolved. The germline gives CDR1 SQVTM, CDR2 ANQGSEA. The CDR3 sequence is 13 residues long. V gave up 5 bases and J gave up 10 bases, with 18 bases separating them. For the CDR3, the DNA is TGCAGCGTTTTTGGGGTGGACCTCTACGAGCAGTTCTTC. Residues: CSVFGVDLYEQFF.

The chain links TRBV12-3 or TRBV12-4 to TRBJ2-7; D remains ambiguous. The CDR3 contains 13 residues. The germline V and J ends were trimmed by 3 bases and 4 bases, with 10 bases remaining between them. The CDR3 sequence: CASSFRQVYEQYF. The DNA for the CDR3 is TGTGCCAGCAGTTTTCGGCAGGTTTACGAGCAGTACTTC.

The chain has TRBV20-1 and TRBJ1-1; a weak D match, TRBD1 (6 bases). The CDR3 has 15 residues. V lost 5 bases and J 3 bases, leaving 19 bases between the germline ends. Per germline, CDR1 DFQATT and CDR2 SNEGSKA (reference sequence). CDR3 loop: CSAPTRPRGDTEAFF. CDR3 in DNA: TGCAGTGCTCCTACTAGGCCAAGGGGGGACACTGAAGCTTTCTTT.

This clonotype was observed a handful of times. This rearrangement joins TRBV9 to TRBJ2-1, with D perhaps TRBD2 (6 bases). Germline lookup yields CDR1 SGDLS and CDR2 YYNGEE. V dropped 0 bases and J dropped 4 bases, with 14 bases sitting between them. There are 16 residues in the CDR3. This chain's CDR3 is CASSVDTEGPYNEQFF. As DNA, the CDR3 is TGTGCCAGCAGCGTAGACACGGAGGGCCCTTACAATGAGCAGTTCTTC.

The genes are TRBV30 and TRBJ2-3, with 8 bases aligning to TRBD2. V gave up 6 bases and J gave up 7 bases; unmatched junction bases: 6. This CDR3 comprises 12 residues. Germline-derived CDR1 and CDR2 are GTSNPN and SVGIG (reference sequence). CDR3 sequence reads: CACGVAGNTQYF. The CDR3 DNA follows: TGTGCCTGTGGGGTAGCGGGAAATACGCAGTATTTT.

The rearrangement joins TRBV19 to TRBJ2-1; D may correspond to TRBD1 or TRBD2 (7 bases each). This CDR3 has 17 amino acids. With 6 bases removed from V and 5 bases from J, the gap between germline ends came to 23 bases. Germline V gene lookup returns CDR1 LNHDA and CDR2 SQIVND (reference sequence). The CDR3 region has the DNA TGTGCCAGTAGCATAACAGGGGTGCTAGCGGTTAACAATGAGCAGTTCTTC. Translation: CASSITGVLAVNNEQFF.

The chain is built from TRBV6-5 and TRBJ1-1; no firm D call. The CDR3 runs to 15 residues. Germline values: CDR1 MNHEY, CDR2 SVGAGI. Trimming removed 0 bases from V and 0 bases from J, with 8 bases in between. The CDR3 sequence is CASSYSSIMNTEAFF. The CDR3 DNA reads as TGTGCCAGCAGTTACTCGAGCATTATGAACACTGAAGCTTTCTTT.

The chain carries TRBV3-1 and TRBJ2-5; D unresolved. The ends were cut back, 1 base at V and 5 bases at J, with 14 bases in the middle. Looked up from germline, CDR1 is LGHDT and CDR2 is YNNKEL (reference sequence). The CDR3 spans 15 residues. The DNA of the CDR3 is TGTGCCAGCAGCCAAGGGTGGCGGACGTCGGAGACCCAGTACTTC. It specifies CASSQGWRTSETQYF.

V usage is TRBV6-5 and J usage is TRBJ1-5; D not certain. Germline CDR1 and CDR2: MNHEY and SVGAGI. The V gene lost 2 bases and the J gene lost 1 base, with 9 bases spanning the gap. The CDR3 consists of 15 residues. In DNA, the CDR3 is TGTGCCAGCAGTTACACCAGAGGGAGCAATCAGCCCCAGCATTTT. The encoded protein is CASSYTRGSNQPQHF.

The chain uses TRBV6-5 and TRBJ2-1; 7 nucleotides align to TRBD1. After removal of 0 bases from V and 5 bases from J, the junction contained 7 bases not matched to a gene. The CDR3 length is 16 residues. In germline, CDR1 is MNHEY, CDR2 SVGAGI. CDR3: CASSYSAAGGDNEQFF. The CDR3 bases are TGTGCCAGCAGTTACTCGGCTGCAGGGGGTGACAATGAGCAGTTCTTC.

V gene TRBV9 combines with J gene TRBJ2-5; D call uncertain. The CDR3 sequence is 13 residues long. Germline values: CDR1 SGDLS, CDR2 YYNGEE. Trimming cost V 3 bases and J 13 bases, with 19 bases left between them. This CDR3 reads CASSAVHEASGYF. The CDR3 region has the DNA TGTGCCAGCAGCGCCGTCCATGAAGCGTCCGGGTACTTC.

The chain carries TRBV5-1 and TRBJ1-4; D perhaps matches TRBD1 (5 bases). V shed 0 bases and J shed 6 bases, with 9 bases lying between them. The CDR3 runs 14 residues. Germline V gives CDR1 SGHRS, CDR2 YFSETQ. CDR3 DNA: TGCGCCAGCAGCTTGGTCGGGACCTATGAAAAACTGTTTTTT. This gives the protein CASSLVGTYEKLFF.

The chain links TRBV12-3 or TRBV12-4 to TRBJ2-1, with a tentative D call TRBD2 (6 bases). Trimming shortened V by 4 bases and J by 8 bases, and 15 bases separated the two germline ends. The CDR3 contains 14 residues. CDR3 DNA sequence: TGTGCCAGCAGTTCCGGCGGAGGGTTGGATGAGCAGTTCTTC. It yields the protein CASSSGGGLDEQFF.

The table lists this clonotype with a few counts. The CDR3 sequence: CASSFGTSGRASYEQYF. CDR3 in DNA: TGTGCCAGCAGTTTCGGGACTAGCGGGAGGGCGTCCTACGAGCAGTACTTC. The chain couples TRBV12-3 or TRBV12-4 to TRBJ2-7; 16 bases line up with TRBD2. The junction had 3 bases not matched to a gene; V was cut back by 3 bases and J by 1 base. The CDR3 runs 17 residues.

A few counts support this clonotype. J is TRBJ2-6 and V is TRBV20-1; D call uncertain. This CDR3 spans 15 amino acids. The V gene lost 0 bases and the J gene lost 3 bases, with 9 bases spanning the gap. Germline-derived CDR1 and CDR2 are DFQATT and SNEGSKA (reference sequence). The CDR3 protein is CSARDPVYGANVLTF. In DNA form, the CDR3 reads TGCAGTGCTAGAGATCCAGTTTATGGGGCCAACGTCCTGACTTTC.

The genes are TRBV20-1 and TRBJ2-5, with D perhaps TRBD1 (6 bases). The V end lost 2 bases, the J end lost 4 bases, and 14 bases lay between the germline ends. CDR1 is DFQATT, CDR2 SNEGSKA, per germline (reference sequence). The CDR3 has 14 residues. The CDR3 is CSARFAGARETQYF. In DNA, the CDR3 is TGCAGTGCTAGATTTGCAGGGGCGCGAGAGACCCAGTACTTC.

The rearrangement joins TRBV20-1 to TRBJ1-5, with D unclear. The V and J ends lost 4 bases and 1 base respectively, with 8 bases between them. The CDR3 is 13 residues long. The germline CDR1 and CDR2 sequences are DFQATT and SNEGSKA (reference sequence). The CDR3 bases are TGCAGTGCTACCACAGCGAGCAATCAGCCCCAGCATTTT. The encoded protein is CSATTASNQPQHF.

This CDR3 reads CSARALGRGFPDEQFF. The CDR3, as DNA: TGCAGTGCTAGGGCCCTCGGGAGGGGATTTCCCGATGAGCAGTTCTTC. The chain uses TRBV20-1 and TRBJ2-1; 8 bases align to TRBD2. Germline loops: CDR1 DFQATT, CDR2 SNEGSKA (reference sequence). The CDR3 contains 16 residues. Losses at the gene ends were 3 bases for V and 8 bases for J; bases not matched to a gene: 15.

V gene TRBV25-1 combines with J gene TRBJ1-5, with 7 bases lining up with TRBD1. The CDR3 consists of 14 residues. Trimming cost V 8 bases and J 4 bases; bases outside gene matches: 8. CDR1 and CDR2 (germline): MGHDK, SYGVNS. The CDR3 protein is CASWGGTENQPQHF. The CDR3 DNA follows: TGTGCCAGCTGGGGGGGGACAGAGAATCAGCCCCAGCATTTT. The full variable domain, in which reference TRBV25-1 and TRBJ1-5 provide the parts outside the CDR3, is EADIYQTPRYLVIGTGKKITLECSQTMGHDKMYWYQQDPGMELHLIHYSYGVNSTEKGDLSSESTVSRIRTEHFPLTLESARPSHTSQYLCASWGGTENQPQHFGDGTRLSIL.

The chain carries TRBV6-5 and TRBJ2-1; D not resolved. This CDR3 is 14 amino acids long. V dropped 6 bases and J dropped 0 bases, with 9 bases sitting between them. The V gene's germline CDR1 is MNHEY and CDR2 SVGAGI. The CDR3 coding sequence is TGTGCCAGCAGCATTGTGAGCTCCTACAATGAGCAGTTCTTC. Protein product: CASSIVSSYNEQFF.